These T cell receptor beta chains were read from a single sample in a study of beta chain features in type 1 diabetes. Sequenced by immunoSEQ multiplex PCR; TCRdb stores in-frame clones only, minus some. In the table there are roughly 240,000 clones, approximately 25% of which are singletons. What was sequenced was naive CD4+ T cells from blood. All receptors derive from a woman aged 25 to 45 with type 1 diabetes. Each CDR3 is given with its conserved first and last residue. Size tells how often a clone was seen (once, few, many) or the class of an expanded clone, and some rows leave it out.

>15|NA|TRBV9
CASSVAPSVTYEQYF
>17|NA|TRBV5-4
CASSLTGDFRSYNEQFF
>13|NA|TRBV4-2
CASSQDQKTVPYF
>12|few|TRBV29-1
CSVGEVQETQYF
>14|NA|TRBV5-1
CASSLTGIDNEQFF
>13|NA|TRBV7-3
CASSRDRENIQYF
>11|NA|TRBV30
CAWGRDYEQYF
>13|few|TRBV6-6
CASTAGLLGEQYF
>16|few|TRBV28
CASRKFNLAGTYEQYF
>16|NA|TRBV5-1
CASSVGTKANTGELFF
>10|few|TRBV2
CASSYYEQYF
>12|NA|TRBV2
CASSDILYEQYF
>16|NA|TRBV4-1
CASSPLAQKSGDTQYF
>13|few|TRBV28
CASSGQLTYEQYF
>13|few|TRBV9
CASSPSTYNEQFF
>14|few|TRBV6-5
CASSYGESSYEQYF
>14|few|TRBV5-4
CASSLALGTDTQYF
>13|few|TRBV30
CAYSGFGANVLTF
>14|NA|TRBV11-2
CASSKQGVGQPQHF
>14|few|TRBV5-1
CASSLDPGGYGYTF
>14|few|TRBV19
CASSTGPDRLEQYF
>14|NA|TRBV28
CASSFPGAEGGYTF
>13|NA|TRBV6-6
CAISADRQETQYF
>13|NA|TRBV10-3
CAITSGYTGELFF
>14|NA|TRBV18
CASSPDHGQGGQFF
>16|NA|TRBV28
CASSLLGTRPTDTQYF
>16|NA|TRBV4-1
CASSQFIASSSYEQYF
>13|NA|TRBV29-1
CSVESGQLYGYTF
>13|NA|TRBV7-9
CASSLGQGLEAFF
>14|NA|TRBV29-1
CSVRPRLSYNEQFF
>14|NA|TRBV2
CASLSGTVNTEAFF
>17|NA|TRBV15
CATSRDPGTSGIETQYF
>17|few|TRBV9
CASSGSGGGAYQETQYF
>16|few|TRBV7-8
CASSSGWESSYNEQFF
>12|NA|TRBV11-3
CASSLDRREQYF
>15|NA|TRBV7-7
CASSRLAGTYNEQFF
>13|NA|TRBV21-1
CARPHTGWHEQYF
>14|few|TRBV5-1
CASSLGTDENEQFF